This T cell receptor (beta chain) derives from a study of cytotoxic CD8 clonotypes in ibrutinib-treated CLL listed by TCRdb under 2021. Notes on the research overall: The cohort included around 15 treatment-naive and some 10 relapsed/refractory patients; under 18 were IGHV unmutated. Responses were partial in 24 patients and complete in 2; after median about 70 months follow-up, roughly 15 stayed in remission and about twelve progressed. Samples at response were collected after a median of 12 months of treatment, with a range of about 6 to 36 months. Samples averaged approximately 260,000 productive templates and more than 85,000 productive rearrangements. Of the approximately 86 people in the trial, around 26 had longitudinal samples available. Cryopreserved peripheral blood mononuclear cells were obtained before treatment, at response, and at either sustained remission or disease progression. Every remission and progressive disease sample was obtained while ibrutinib was still being received by the patients. Overall study outcomes, separate from this receptor: Baseline clonality exceeded that of age-matched healthy donors and correlated strongly with circulating CD8+ T-cell counts. Public clonotypes were rare and either shrank or stayed stable during treatment, and the rise in clonality at ibrutinib response reflected expansion of private clonotypes. At ibrutinib response clonality went up, during sustained remission it held steady, and at progression it dropped back toward baseline. Sampling times were not matched between patients in sustained remission and patients whose disease was progressing, and lymph node repertoires were not examined.

The germline V gene (reference sequence) supplies CDR1 MNHEY and CDR2 SMNVEV. The V end gives up 8 bases and the J end 0 bases, leaving 5 bases in the junction not matched to a gene. Counted from cysteine to phenylalanine, this CDR3 has 14 amino acids. Here the CDR3 DNA is all that survives: 42 bases in frame from base 1. This specimen's time point label, per the study, means: more than 10 months on ibrutinib. For TCR beta library preparation, roughly 2 micrograms of genomic DNA were extracted from the cryopreserved PBMCs. Longitudinal blood samples from CLL patients on ibrutinib monotherapy were analyzed using high-throughput TCR beta sequencing. The patients were enrolled in a single-center, open-label phase 2 trial of ibrutinib monotherapy. The goal of deep resolution MiSeq sequencing was a depth between 1 in 1 million and 1 in 200,000 T cells, and coverage averaged 10x per clonotype. The immunoSEQ hsTCRB Kit was used to generate TCR beta libraries. The source study handled its data this way. ImmunoSEQ Data Assistant and ImmunoSEQ Analyzer were used for data analysis, and V, D and J genes were assigned according to IMGT definitions. Clonality, with values ranging from 0 to 1, was calculated as one minus the normalized Shannon entropy of productive rearrangement frequencies. Public clonotype analysis was restricted to overrepresented clonotypes comprising at least 0.05% of each patient's repertoire. Around 13 age-matched healthy donor repertoires from immuneACCESS were used as controls for clonality. Imported from immuneACCESS, the table was reduced by TCRdb to in-frame sequences with V and J called. These copies leave out some clones; in studies compared against another copy, an unresolved V gene accounts for under half, and the cause of the remainder is not known. Clone size and the V and J calls come from that table; the DNA yielded D and trimming. The sample table lists 20,000 to 30,000 clones, approximately 71% of them with a count of one. Together, the top ten hold approximately 46% of the sample.

A word on this clone: The antigen it recognizes is unknown. No clone much larger than this one lies a single base away; base qualities are absent.

The sequence links TRBV27 to TRBJ2-3; 7 junctional bases match TRBD1. The material sequenced was PBMCs, taken after 12 months of ibrutinib treatment. The clonotype was recovered from a human donor with chronic lymphocytic leukemia. The nucleotide sequence reads TGTGCCAGCGGACAGGTGCGGAGCACAGATACGCAGTATTTT. Its translation reads: CASGQVRSTDTQYF.